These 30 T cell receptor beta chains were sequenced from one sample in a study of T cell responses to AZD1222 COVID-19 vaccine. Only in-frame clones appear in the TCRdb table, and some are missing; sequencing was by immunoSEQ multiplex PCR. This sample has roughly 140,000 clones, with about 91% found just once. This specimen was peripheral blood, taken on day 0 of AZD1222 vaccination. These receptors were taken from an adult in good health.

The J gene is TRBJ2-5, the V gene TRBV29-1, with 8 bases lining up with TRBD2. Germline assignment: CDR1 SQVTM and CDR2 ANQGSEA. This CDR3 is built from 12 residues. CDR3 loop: CSGRREGETQYF. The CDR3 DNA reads TGCAGTGGGCGTCGGGAGGGAGAGACCCAGTACTTC. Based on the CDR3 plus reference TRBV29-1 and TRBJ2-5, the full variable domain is SAVISQKPSRDICQRGTSLTIQCQVDSQVTMMFWYRQQPGQSLTLIATANQGSEATYESGFVIDKFPISRPNLTFSTLTVSNMSPEDSSIYLCSGRREGETQYFGPGTRLLVL.

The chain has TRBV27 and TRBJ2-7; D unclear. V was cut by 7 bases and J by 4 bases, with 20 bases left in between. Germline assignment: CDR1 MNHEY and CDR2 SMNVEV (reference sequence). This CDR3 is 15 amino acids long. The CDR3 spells CASTTAKGKRYEQYF. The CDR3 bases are TGTGCCAGCACCACGGCCAAAGGGAAGAGGTACGAGCAGTACTTC.

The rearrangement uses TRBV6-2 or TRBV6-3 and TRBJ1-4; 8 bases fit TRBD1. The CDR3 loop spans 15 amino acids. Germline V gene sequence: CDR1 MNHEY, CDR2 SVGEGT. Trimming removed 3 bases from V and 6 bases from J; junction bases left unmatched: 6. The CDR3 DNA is TGTGCCAGCAGTTATTCGACAGGGGATTATGAAAAACTGTTTTTT. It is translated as CASSYSTGDYEKLFF.

The CDR3 coding sequence is TGTGCCAGCAGCCGCTATCTGGGGAACACTGAAGCTTTCTTT. Translation gives CASSRYLGNTEAFF. J is TRBJ1-1 and V is TRBV7-3; unclear D gene. Germline CDR1 and CDR2: SGHTA and FQGTGA. This CDR3 comprises 14 residues. V lost 5 bases and J 1 base, leaving 11 bases between the germline ends.

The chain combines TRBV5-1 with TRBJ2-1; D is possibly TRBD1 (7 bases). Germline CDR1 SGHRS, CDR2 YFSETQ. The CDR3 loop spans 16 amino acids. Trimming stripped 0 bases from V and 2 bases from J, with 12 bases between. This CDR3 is CASSLAGGGTYNEQFF. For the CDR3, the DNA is TGCGCCAGCAGCTTGGCAGGGGGAGGAACCTACAATGAGCAGTTCTTC.

CDR3 amino acids: CASSYSANYGYTF. CDR3 coding DNA: TGTGCCAGCAGCTACAGTGCTAACTATGGCTACACCTTC. This chain links TRBV9 with TRBJ1-2; D unresolved. The CDR3 consists of 13 residues. Per the germline V gene, CDR1 is SGDLS and CDR2 is YYNGEE. Trimming cost V 4 bases and J 0 bases, with 7 bases left between them.

The DNA of the CDR3 is TGTGCCAGCAGGCGGGACCTCGCGGGCGAGCAGTACTTC. The encoded protein is CASRRDLAGEQYF. This chain links TRBV6-6 with TRBJ2-7; tentative D call: TRBD2 (6 bases). The V and J ends lost 6 bases and 6 bases respectively, with 15 bases between them. Germline V gene lookup returns CDR1 MNHNY and CDR2 SVGAGI (reference sequence). This CDR3 is built from 13 residues.

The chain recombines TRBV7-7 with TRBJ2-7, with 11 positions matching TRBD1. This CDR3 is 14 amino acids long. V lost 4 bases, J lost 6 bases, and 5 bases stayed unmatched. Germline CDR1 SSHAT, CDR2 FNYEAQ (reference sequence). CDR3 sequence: CASSSGQGDFEQYF. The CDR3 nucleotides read TGTGCCAGCAGCTCGGGACAGGGGGACTTCGAGCAGTACTTC.

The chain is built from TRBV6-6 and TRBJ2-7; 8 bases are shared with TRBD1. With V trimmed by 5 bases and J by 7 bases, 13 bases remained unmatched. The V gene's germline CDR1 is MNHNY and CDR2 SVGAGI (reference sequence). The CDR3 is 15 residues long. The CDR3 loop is CASSHLDRGPMEQYF. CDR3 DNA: TGTGCCAGCAGTCACCTCGACAGGGGCCCTATGGAGCAGTACTTC.

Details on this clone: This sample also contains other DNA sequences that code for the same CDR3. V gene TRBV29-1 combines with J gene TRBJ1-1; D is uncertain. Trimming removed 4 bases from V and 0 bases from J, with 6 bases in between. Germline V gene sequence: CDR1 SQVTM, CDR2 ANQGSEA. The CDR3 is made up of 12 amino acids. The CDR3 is CSVGYMNTEAFF. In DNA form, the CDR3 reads TGCAGCGTTGGTTATATGAACACTGAAGCTTTCTTT.

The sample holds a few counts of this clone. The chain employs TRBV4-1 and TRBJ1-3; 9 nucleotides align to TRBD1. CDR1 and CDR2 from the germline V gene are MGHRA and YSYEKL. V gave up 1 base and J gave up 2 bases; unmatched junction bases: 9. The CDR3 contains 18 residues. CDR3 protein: CASSQAGGQGFTGNTIYF. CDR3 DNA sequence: TGCGCCAGCAGCCAAGCCGGCGGACAGGGGTTTACTGGAAACACCATATATTTT.

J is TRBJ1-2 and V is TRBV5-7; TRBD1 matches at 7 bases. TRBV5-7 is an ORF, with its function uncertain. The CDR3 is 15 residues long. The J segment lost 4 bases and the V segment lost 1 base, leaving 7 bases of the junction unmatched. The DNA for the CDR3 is TGTGCCAGCAGCTTGTCTCTAGGGGGCATCTATGGCTACACCTTC. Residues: CASSLSLGGIYGYTF.

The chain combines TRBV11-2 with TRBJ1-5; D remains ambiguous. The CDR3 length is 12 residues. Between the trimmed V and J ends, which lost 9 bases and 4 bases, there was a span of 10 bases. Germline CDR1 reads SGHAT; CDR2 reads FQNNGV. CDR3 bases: TGTGCCAGTGCAGGATGGAATCAGCCCCAGCATTTT. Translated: CASAGWNQPQHF. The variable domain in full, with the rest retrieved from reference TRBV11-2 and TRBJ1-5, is EAGVAQSPRYKIIEKRQSVAFWCNPISGHATLYWYQQILGQGPKLLIQFQNNGVVDDSQLPKDRFSAERLKGVDSTLKIQPAKLEDSAVYLCASAGWNQPQHFGDGTRLSIL.

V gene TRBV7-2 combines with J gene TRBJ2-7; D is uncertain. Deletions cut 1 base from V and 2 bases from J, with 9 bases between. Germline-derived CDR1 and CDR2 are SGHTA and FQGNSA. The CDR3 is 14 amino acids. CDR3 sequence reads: CASSLGHQTYEQYF. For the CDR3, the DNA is TGTGCCAGCAGCTTAGGTCATCAGACCTACGAGCAGTACTTC.

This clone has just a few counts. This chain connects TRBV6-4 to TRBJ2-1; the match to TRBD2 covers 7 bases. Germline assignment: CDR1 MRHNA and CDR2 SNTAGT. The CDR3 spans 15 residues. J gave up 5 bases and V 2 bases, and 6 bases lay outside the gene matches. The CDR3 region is CASSDGASGNNEQFF. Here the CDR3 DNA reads TGTGCCAGCAGTGACGGCGCTAGCGGAAACAATGAGCAGTTCTTC.

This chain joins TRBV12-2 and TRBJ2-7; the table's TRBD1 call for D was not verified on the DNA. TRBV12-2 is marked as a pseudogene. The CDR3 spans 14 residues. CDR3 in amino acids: CASRTRPQGYEQYF. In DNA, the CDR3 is TGTGCAAGTCGCACCCGACCACAGGGGTACGAGCAGTACTTC.

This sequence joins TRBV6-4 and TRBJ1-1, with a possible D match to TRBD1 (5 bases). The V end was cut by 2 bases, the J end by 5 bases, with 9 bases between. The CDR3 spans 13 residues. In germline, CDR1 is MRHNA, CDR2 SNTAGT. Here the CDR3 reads CASSDRGGTEAFF. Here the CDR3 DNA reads TGTGCCAGCAGTGACAGGGGCGGTACTGAAGCTTTCTTT.

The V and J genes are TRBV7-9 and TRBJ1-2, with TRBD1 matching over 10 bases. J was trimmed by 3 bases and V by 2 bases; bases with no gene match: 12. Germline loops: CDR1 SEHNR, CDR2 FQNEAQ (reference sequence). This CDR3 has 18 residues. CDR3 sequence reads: CASSLSRGTGAHDYGYTF. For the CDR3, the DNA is TGTGCCAGCAGCTTAAGTCGCGGGACAGGGGCTCACGACTATGGCTACACCTTC.

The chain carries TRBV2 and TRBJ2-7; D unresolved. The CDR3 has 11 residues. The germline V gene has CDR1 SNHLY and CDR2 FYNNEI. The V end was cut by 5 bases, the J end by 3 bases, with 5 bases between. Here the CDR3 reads CASSPIYEQYF. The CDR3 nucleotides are TGTGCCAGCAGTCCGATCTACGAGCAGTACTTC.

The CDR3 reads CASTPWYNQPQHF. As DNA, the CDR3 is TGTGCCAGCACCCCGTGGTACAATCAGCCCCAGCATTTT. V usage is TRBV6-5 and J usage is TRBJ1-5, with D unclear. V lost 7 bases and J 3 bases, leaving 10 bases between the germline ends. The germline V gene has CDR1 MNHEY and CDR2 SVGAGI. This CDR3 comprises 13 residues.

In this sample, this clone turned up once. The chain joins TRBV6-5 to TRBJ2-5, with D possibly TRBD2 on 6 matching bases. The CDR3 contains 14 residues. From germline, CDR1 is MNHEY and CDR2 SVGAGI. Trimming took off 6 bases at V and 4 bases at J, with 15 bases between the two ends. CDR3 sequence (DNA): TGTGCCAGCAGGGAGGGAGTCGGGAGAGAGACCCAGTACTTC. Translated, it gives CASREGVGRETQYF.

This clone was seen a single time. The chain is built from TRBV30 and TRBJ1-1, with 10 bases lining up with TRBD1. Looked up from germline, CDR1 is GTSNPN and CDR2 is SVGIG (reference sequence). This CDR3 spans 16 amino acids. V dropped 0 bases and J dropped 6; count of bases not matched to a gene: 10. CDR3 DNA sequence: TGTGCCTGGAGTGTAAAGACAGGGGGCCTAATCGCTGAAGCTTTCTTT. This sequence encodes CAWSVKTGGLIAEAFF. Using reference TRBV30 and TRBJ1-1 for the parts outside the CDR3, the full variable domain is SQTIHQWPATLVQPVGSPLSLECTVEGTSNPNLYWYRQAAGRGLQLLFYSVGIGQISSEVPQNLSASRPQDRQFILSSKKLLLSDSGFYLCAWSVKTGGLIAEAFFGQGTRLTVV.

The DNA of the CDR3 is TGCGCCAGCAGTGAGACTATAGCGGGAGACCCCCTCTACAATGAGCAGTTCTTC. Translating gives CASSETIAGDPLYNEQFF. This rearrangement joins TRBV10-1 to TRBJ2-1, with TRBD2 matching over 9 bases. After removal of 2 bases from V and 3 bases from J, the junction contained 11 bases not matched to a gene. The CDR3 is 18 amino acids. In germline, CDR1 is WNHNN, CDR2 SYGVQD (reference sequence).

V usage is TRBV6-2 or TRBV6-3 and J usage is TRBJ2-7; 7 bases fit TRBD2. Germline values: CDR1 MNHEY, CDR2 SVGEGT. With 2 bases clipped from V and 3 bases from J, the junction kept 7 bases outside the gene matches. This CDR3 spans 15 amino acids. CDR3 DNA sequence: TGTGCCAGCAGTTACGGACGGGGGGACTACTACGAGCAGTACTTC. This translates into CASSYGRGDYYEQYF.

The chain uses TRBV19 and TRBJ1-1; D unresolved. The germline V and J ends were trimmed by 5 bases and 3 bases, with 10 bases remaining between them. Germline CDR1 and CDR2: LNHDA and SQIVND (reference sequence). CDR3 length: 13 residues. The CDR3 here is CASSEGEYTEAFF. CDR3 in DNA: TGTGCCAGTAGTGAGGGCGAATACACTGAAGCTTTCTTT. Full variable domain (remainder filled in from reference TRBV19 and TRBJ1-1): DGGITQSPKYLFRKEGQNVTLSCEQNLNHDAMYWYRQDPGQGLRLIYYSQIVNDFQKGDIAEGYSVSREKKESFPLTVTSAQKNPTAFYLCASSEGEYTEAFFGQGTRLTVV.

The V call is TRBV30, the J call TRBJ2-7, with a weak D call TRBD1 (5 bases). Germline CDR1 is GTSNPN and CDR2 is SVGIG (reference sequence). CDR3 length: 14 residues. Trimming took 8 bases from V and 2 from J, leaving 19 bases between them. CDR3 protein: CASDSYLRPYEQYF. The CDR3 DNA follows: TGTGCCAGCGACAGTTACCTTCGCCCCTACGAGCAGTACTTC.

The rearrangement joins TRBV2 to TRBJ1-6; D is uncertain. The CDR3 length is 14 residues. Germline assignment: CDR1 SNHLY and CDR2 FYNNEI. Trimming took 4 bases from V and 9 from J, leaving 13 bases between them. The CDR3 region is CASSVDSGSSPLHF. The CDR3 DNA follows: TGTGCCAGCAGTGTAGACTCCGGGAGTTCACCCCTCCACTTT. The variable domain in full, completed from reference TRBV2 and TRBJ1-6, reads EPEVTQTPSHQVTQMGQEVILRCVPISNHLYFYWYRQILGQKVEFLVSFYNNEISEKSEIFDDQFSVERPDGSNFTLKIRSTKLEDSAMYFCASSVDSGSSPLHFGNGTRLTVT.

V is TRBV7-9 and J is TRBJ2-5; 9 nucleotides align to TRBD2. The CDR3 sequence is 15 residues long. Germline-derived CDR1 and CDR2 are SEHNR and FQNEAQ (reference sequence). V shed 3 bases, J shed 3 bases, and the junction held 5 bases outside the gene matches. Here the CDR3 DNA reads TGTGCCAGCAGCTTCAGACTAGCGGAGGAAGAGACCCAGTACTTC. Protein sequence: CASSFRLAEEETQYF.

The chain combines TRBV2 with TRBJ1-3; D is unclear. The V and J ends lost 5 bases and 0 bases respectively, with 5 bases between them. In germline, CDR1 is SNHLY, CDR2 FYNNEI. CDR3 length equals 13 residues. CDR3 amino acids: CASSRDSGNTIYF. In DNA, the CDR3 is TGTGCCAGCAGTCGGGACTCTGGAAACACCATATATTTT.

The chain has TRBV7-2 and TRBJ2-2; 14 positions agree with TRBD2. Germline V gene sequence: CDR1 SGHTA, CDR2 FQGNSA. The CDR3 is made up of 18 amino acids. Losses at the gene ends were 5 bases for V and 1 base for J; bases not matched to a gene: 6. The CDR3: CASSVTSGRAQNTGELFF. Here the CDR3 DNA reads TGTGCCAGCAGCGTGACTAGCGGGAGGGCCCAGAACACCGGGGAGCTGTTTTTT.